This TCR beta chain was obtained from a study of cytomegalovirus exposure and HLA in healthy donors. Study-wide background: Roughly 92 million unique TCRs, all from HLA-typed donors, were included in an early release of the data. Whole-study findings and limits: An analysis was carried out later, and it reportedly showed fewer N-insertions in an Asian-associated ancestry cluster than the approximately 700-donor mean. A previous analysis found most TCR beta V segments productive roughly 90% or roughly 30% of the time.

Healthy bone marrow donors made up the donors. Primers included in the PCR were 60 Vbeta and 13 Jbeta primers. Repertoires were generated with immunoSEQ multiplex PCR, while TCRdb's copy carries only in-frame clones and drops some. Of 84,000 or so clones in the sample, 65% to 85% were seen once. Trimming removed 6 bases from V and 3 bases from J; junction bases left unmatched: 5. CDR1 is SGHTA and CDR2 is FQGNSA in the germline V gene. The CDR3 runs to 14 residues. A remark on this clone: Its antigen is not identified.

The sequenced sample consisted of PBMCs. The chain joins TRBV7-2 to TRBJ2-7, with 10 bases lining up with TRBD1. The sequence was collected from a young man in good health and CMV-seronegative. CDR3 coding DNA: TGTGCCAGCAGGAGGGGGGACAGGGGCTACGAGCAGTACTTC. It codes for CASRRGDRGYEQYF.